This T cell receptor (beta chain) is from a study of technical replicates of blood from a handful of donors. The table came from immunoSEQ multiplex PCR; TCRdb's copy has only in-frame clones and leaves some out. The sample consists of some 71,000 clones, 97% of them appearing once. Germline loops: CDR1 SGHVS, CDR2 FQNEAQ. The CDR3 consists of 12 residues. Trimming took off 1 base at V and 7 bases at J, with 7 bases between the two ends. This TCR was sampled from a human donor in good health. The sequencing sample was made of T cells isolated from PBMCs. The chain carries TRBV7-8 and TRBJ1-2; D is undetermined. In DNA, the CDR3 is TGTGCCAGCAGCTTAGGTGAGCCTGGCTACACCTTC. Its translation: CASSLGEPGYTF.